What follows are 25 T cell receptor beta chains derived from one specimen sequenced in a study of human T cells and chemical hapten exposure. TCRdb reprocessed the RACE reads with MiXCR, giving one entry per CDR3 protein. In the table there are 250,000 or so distinct CDR3 sequences, about 8.1% of which are singletons. The time point denotes: pre-sensitization, week 0. Noted treatment: therapeutic diphenylcyclopropenone sensitization with weekly scalp DPC. Specimen: whole blood, collected in connection with sensitization to the hapten diphenylcyclopropenone (DPC). The receptors shown here come from a middle-aged woman with alopecia areata. Some clones in this sample may be carry-over from other donors' samples.

The genes are TRBV28 and TRBJ2-1, with 8 positions matching TRBD2. CDR3 length: 16 amino acids. Per the germline V gene, CDR1 is MDHEN and CDR2 is SYDVKM. The J segment lost 14 bases and the V segment lost 7 bases, leaving 22 bases of the junction unmatched. CDR3 region: CASTPGGRGASEGEFF. CDR3 coding DNA: TGTGCCAGCACCCCCGGGGGGCGGGGGGCTAGCGAAGGGGAGTTCTTC.

There are a few counts of this clonotype. The rearrangement links TRBV29-1 to TRBJ1-2; D remains ambiguous. The CDR3 length is 12 residues. Trimming cost V 0 bases and J 4 bases, with 6 bases left between them. Germline V lookup: CDR1 SQVTM, CDR2 ANQGSEA. In DNA form, the CDR3 reads TGCAGCGTTGAAGACGTTACCTATGGCTACACCTTC. Residues: CSVEDVTYGYTF.

This clonotype showed up just a few times. This rearrangement joins TRBV28 to TRBJ2-1, with unresolved D. CDR1 and CDR2 from the germline V gene are MDHEN and SYDVKM. With 2 bases removed from V and 9 bases from J, the gap between germline ends came to 8 bases. The CDR3 consists of 12 residues. The CDR3 here is CASSLGLAEQFF. In DNA form, the CDR3 reads TGTGCCAGCAGTTTAGGGCTGGCTGAGCAGTTCTTC.

CDR3 DNA: TGTGCCAGCAGCAACGGGGTATTCTACGAGCAGTACTTC. It specifies CASSNGVFYEQYF. V gene TRBV6-2 or TRBV6-3 combines with J gene TRBJ2-7; possible D gene TRBD2, 5 bases. Germline CDR1 and CDR2: MNHEY and SVGEGT. V was shortened by 6 bases and J by 3 bases, with 12 bases between the two germline ends. The length of the CDR3 is 13 residues.

This clonotype was seen ten or more times. The chain links TRBV29-1 to TRBJ2-3, with 9 bases that match TRBD1. The germline V gene encodes CDR1 SQVTM and CDR2 ANQGSEA. CDR3 size: 14 residues. J was trimmed by 3 bases and V by 3 bases; bases with no gene match: 4. CDR3 DNA sequence: TGCAGCGTTGAGCTAGGACAGGGGACAGATACGCAGTATTTT. Its translation: CSVELGQGTDTQYF.

In this sample, this clonotype turned up many times. The genes are TRBV20-1 and TRBJ1-1; D possibly corresponds to TRBD1 (5 bases). V shed 5 bases and J shed 1 base, with 14 bases lying between them. The V gene's germline CDR1 is DFQATT and CDR2 SNEGSKA (reference sequence). There are 14 residues in the CDR3. The CDR3 protein is CSARPGSTNTEAFF. Here the CDR3 DNA reads TGCAGTGCTCGTCCAGGGTCCACGAACACTGAAGCTTTCTTT.

The gene calls are TRBV6-2 or TRBV6-3 and TRBJ2-1; no definite D call. The V end lost 6 bases, the J end lost 5 bases, and 20 bases lay between the germline ends. The CDR3 consists of 16 residues. The germline V gene encodes CDR1 MNHEY and CDR2 SVGEGT. The CDR3 protein is CASSPDFISTNNEQFF. For the CDR3, the DNA is TGTGCCAGCAGCCCCGATTTTATATCTACCAACAATGAGCAGTTCTTC.

This clonotype came up a few times. The V and J genes are TRBV9 and TRBJ2-6; D uncertain. Looked up from germline, CDR1 is SGDLS and CDR2 is YYNGEE. The ends were cut back, 0 bases at V and 0 bases at J, with 10 bases in the middle. The CDR3 covers 17 residues. This CDR3 is CASSVAGLSSGANVLTF. The DNA for the CDR3 is TGTGCCAGCAGCGTAGCAGGCCTCAGCTCTGGGGCCAACGTCCTGACTTTC.

In its sample, this clonotype was seen a few times. V and J are TRBV6-2 or TRBV6-3 and TRBJ2-5; D is perhaps TRBD2 (5 bases). This CDR3 spans 15 amino acids. Trimming took off 7 bases at V and 4 bases at J, with 19 bases between the two ends. Germline V gene sequence: CDR1 MNHEY, CDR2 SVGEGT. CDR3 DNA: TGTGCCAGCACCAGTCGGGAAAGCTCGACAGAGACCCAGTACTTC. This translates into CASTSRESSTETQYF.

The chain links TRBV3-1 to TRBJ2-1; TRBD2 matches 10 bases. The CDR3 sequence is 15 residues long. Germline V CDR1 and CDR2: LGHDT, YNNKEL (reference sequence). The V gene end was trimmed by 4 bases and the J gene end by 12 bases; junction bases not matched to a gene: 12. The CDR3 DNA is TGTGCCAGCAGCCCTCGGCTAGCGGGAGTAGCGGGGCAGTTCTTC. It yields the protein CASSPRLAGVAGQFF.

J is TRBJ2-3 and V is TRBV2; 8 nucleotides line up with TRBD2. The CDR3 extends over 14 amino acids. V dropped 7 bases and J dropped 2; count of bases not matched to a gene: 5. Germline V CDR1 and CDR2: SNHLY, FYNNEI. The CDR3 loop is CASTRTSYTDTQYF. As DNA, the CDR3 is TGTGCCAGCACCAGGACTAGCTACACAGATACGCAGTATTTT.

A remark on this clonotype: The junction departs from the called germline gene at one end, perhaps through a read error. The CDR3 loop reads CASRPQAVRDNHF. Written as DNA, the CDR3 is TGTGCCAGCAGACCCCAGGCCGTCCGGGATAATCACTTC. V gene TRBV28 combines with J gene TRBJ2-4; the D gene is possibly TRBD2 (5 bases). Germline V gene data show CDR1 as MDHEN and CDR2 as SYDVKM. This CDR3 has 13 residues.

Many counts were recorded for this clonotype. The chain has TRBV28 and TRBJ2-4, with TRBD1 identical over 7 bases. Germline V gene lookup returns CDR1 MDHEN and CDR2 SYDVKM. The trim removed 5 bases at V and 0 bases at J, leaving 13 bases unmatched. The CDR3 runs 18 residues. This chain's CDR3 is CASSAWTGTGVAKNIQYF. DNA for the CDR3: TGTGCCAGCAGTGCATGGACAGGCACTGGGGTAGCCAAAAACATTCAGTACTTC.

This clonotype has a handful of counts. This chain connects TRBV6-5 to TRBJ2-2; no reliable D call. The CDR3 runs to 14 residues. Germline V lookup: CDR1 MNHEY, CDR2 SVGAGI. V shed 0 bases and J shed 5 bases, with 7 bases lying between them. The CDR3 reads CASSYSKGTGELFF. The CDR3 DNA reads TGTGCCAGCAGTTACTCTAAGGGAACCGGGGAGCTGTTTTTT.

This clonotype was seen a handful of times. The chain employs TRBV20-1 and TRBJ2-5; TRBD2 matches 8 bases. This CDR3 is built from 16 residues. CDR1 is DFQATT and CDR2 is SNEGSKA in the germline V gene (reference sequence). The V and J ends lost 5 bases and 2 bases, in that order; junction bases with no gene match: 13. CDR3 protein: CSAYPGERESQETQYF. The DNA of the CDR3 is TGCAGTGCTTACCCCGGGGAGCGGGAGAGTCAAGAGACCCAGTACTTC.

The chain uses TRBV9 and TRBJ2-3; TRBD2 matches 8 bases. Trimming removed 4 bases from V and 6 bases from J; junction bases left unmatched: 10. The CDR3 is 15 residues long. Germline assignment: CDR1 SGDLS and CDR2 YYNGEE. CDR3 bases: TGTGCCAGCAGCCCGCCGGCGAGCGGGAGTGATACGCAGTATTTT. This sequence encodes CASSPPASGSDTQYF. The whole variable domain, remainder taken from reference TRBV9 and TRBJ2-3, is DSGVTQTPKHLITATGQRVTLRCSPRSGDLSVYWYQQSLDQGLQFLIQYYNGEERAKGNILERFSAQQFPDLHSELNLSSLELGDSALYFCASSPPASGSDTQYFGPGTRLTVL.

This clonotype was observed many times. J is TRBJ2-3 and V is TRBV20-1; TRBD2 aligns across 9 bases. Per germline, CDR1 DFQATT and CDR2 SNEGSKA (reference sequence). V lost 6 bases and J lost 6; bases outside the gene matches: 10. This CDR3 is 14 amino acids long. CDR3 in DNA: TGCAGTGCCGCGTTCGCGGGAGGGGTTGATACGCAGTATTTT. Protein sequence: CSAAFAGGVDTQYF.

The sample holds a few counts of this clonotype. The V gene is TRBV6-2 or TRBV6-3, the J gene TRBJ1-1, with D maybe TRBD1 (6 bases). V lost 6 bases to trimming and J lost 5 bases, with 16 bases between them. The CDR3 has 14 amino acids. Germline assignment: CDR1 MNHEY and CDR2 SVGEGT. CDR3 in amino acids: CASRPPGGPTEAFF. The CDR3 DNA reads TGTGCCAGCAGACCCCCCGGGGGGCCAACTGAAGCTTTCTTT.

The J gene is TRBJ2-7, the V gene TRBV4-3; 10 nucleotides match TRBD2. V shed 3 bases, J shed 5 bases, and the junction held 7 bases outside the gene matches. Germline V gene lookup returns CDR1 LGHNA and CDR2 YSLEER. This CDR3 has 15 residues. The chain's CDR3 is CASSHSSGSINEQYF. The CDR3 nucleotides read TGCGCCAGCAGCCATTCTAGCGGGAGCATCAACGAGCAGTACTTC.

This clonotype has a count of ten or more. CDR3 DNA: TGTGCCAGCAGTCGGACAGGGGGCGCGTGGATTTCCTACGAGCAGTACTTC. This sequence encodes CASSRTGGAWISYEQYF. The chain couples TRBV27 to TRBJ2-7; TRBD1 aligns across 11 bases. The trim removed 5 bases at V and 1 base at J, leaving 10 bases unmatched. The germline V gene has CDR1 MNHEY and CDR2 SMNVEV (reference sequence). The CDR3 covers 17 residues.

The chain employs TRBV9 and TRBJ2-3; TRBD2 matches at 7 bases. Germline-derived CDR1 and CDR2 are SGDLS and YYNGEE. The CDR3 sequence is 18 residues long. V dropped 0 bases and J dropped 4; count of bases not matched to a gene: 14. The CDR3 loop reads CASSVDLGGGRMADTQYF. CDR3 nucleotides: TGTGCCAGCAGCGTAGATCTTGGAGGCGGGAGAATGGCAGATACGCAGTATTTT.

This clonotype was seen a few times. The chain links TRBV29-1 to TRBJ2-2; possible D gene TRBD1, 5 bases. Germline CDR1 SQVTM, CDR2 ANQGSEA. The V and J ends lost 4 bases and 0 bases respectively, with 9 bases between them. The CDR3 is 14 residues long. The CDR3 protein is CSVAQGANTGELFF. The CDR3 DNA reads TGCAGCGTTGCGCAAGGGGCGAACACCGGGGAGCTGTTTTTT.

This clonotype occurred many times. The rearrangement links TRBV5-1 to TRBJ1-2; D gene ambiguous. Trimming removed 0 bases at V and 0 bases at J, with 6 bases between. CDR3 length: 14 amino acids. CDR1 and CDR2 from the germline V gene are SGHRS and YFSETQ. The CDR3 sequence is CASSLDIANYGYTF. The CDR3 nucleotides are TGCGCCAGCAGCTTGGACATAGCTAACTATGGCTACACCTTC.

Regarding this clonotype: Just one base apart from a much larger clone, this may be a read error. The chain carries TRBV5-1 and TRBJ2-3; 7 bases map to TRBD2. This CDR3 contains 19 residues. Germline V lookup: CDR1 SGHRS, CDR2 YFSETQ. Trimming took 3 bases from V and 1 from J; bases not matched to a gene: 17. The DNA of the CDR3 is TGCGCCAGCAGCTCCGAGCGACTAACGGGAGGACTAGGCACAGATACGCAGTATTTT. This codes for CASSSERLTGGLGTDTQYF. The full variable domain, in which reference TRBV5-1 and TRBJ2-3 provide the parts outside the CDR3, is KAGVTQTPRYLIKTRGQQVTLSCSPISGHRSVSWYQQTPGQGLQFLFEYFSETQRNKGNFPGRFSGRQFSNSRSEMNVSTLELGDSALYLCASSSERLTGGLGTDTQYFGPGTRLTVL.

Ten or more counts support this clonotype. The CDR3 protein is CAISDGGGIQPQHF. The CDR3 DNA sequence: TGTGCCATCAGTGACGGAGGGGGCATTCAGCCCCAGCATTTT. This chain links TRBV10-3 with TRBJ1-5; 7 bases line up with TRBD1. Germline CDR1 is ENHRY and CDR2 is SYGVKD. The CDR3 consists of 14 residues. J lost 6 bases, V lost 3 bases, and 5 bases had no gene match.